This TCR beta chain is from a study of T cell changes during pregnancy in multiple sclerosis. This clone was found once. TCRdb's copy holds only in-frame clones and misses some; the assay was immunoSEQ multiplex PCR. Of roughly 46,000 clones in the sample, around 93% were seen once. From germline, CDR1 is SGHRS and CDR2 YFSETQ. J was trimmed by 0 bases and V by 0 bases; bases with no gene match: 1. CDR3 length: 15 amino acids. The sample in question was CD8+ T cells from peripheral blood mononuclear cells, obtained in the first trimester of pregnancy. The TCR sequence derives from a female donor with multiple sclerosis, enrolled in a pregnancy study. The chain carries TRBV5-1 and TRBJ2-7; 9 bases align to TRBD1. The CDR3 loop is CASSLETGGSYEQYF. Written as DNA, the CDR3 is TGCGCCAGCAGCTTGGAGACAGGGGGCTCCTACGAGCAGTACTTC. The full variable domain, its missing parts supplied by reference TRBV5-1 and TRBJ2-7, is KAGVTQTPRYLIKTRGQQVTLSCSPISGHRSVSWYQQTPGQGLQFLFEYFSETQRNKGNFPGRFSGRQFSNSRSEMNVSTLELGDSALYLCASSLETGGSYEQYFGPGTRLTVT.